These 32 T cell receptor beta chains were sequenced from one sample in a study of control samples from healthy donors and cancer patients. The method was immunoSEQ multiplex PCR; TCRdb's version includes in-frame clones alone and lacks a portion of them. The sample includes about 80,000 clones, approximately 88% of them seen just once. The source material was blood. The origin of the receptors is a woman in her sixties or seventies in good health.

This chain uses TRBV24-1 with TRBJ2-1; weak D call: TRBD1 (6 bases). Trimming left V 4 bases short and J 2 bases short, with 20 bases between. The V gene's germline CDR1 is KGHDR and CDR2 SFDVKD. The CDR3 length is 18 residues. In DNA, the CDR3 is TGTGCCACCAGTGACACAACTGGACAGATTCGCCCCTACAATGAGCAGTTCTTC. Translated: CATSDTTGQIRPYNEQFF.

The J gene is TRBJ2-2, the V gene TRBV5-1; 10 nucleotides match TRBD2. The CDR3 consists of 16 residues. Germline CDR1 and CDR2: SGHRS and YFSETQ. Trimming took 0 bases from V and 4 from J; bases not matched to a gene: 3. The CDR3 coding sequence is TGCGCCAGCAGCTTGGGCAGCGGGGGGGCCACCGGGGAGCTGTTTTTT. This encodes CASSLGSGGATGELFF.

The rearrangement links TRBV27 to TRBJ2-5, with a weak D call TRBD2 (6 bases). V was trimmed by 2 bases and J by 4 bases, leaving 14 bases between them. The CDR3 spans 15 residues. Germline V gene sequence: CDR1 MNHEY, CDR2 SMNVEV (reference sequence). The CDR3 region is CASSLTEGYGETQYF. In DNA, the CDR3 is TGTGCCAGCAGTTTAACGGAGGGATACGGAGAGACCCAGTACTTC.

The chain combines TRBV9 with TRBJ1-4; D gene unclear. The CDR3 is 14 residues long. CDR1 and CDR2 from the germline V gene are SGDLS and YYNGEE. V was shortened by 4 bases and J by 12 bases, with 19 bases between the two germline ends. CDR3 in amino acids: CASSTGISSEELFF. The CDR3 bases are TGTGCCAGCAGCACGGGTATCTCCTCTGAGGAACTGTTTTTT. Looking up the rest from reference TRBV9 and TRBJ1-4 gives the full variable domain: DSGVTQTPKHLITATGQRVTLRCSPRSGDLSVYWYQQSLDQGLQFLIQYYNGEERAKGNILERFSAQQFPDLHSELNLSSLELGDSALYFCASSTGISSEELFFGSGTQLSVL.

The chain links TRBV21-1 to TRBJ2-5; the D call in the table, TRBD2, was not verified against the DNA. TRBV21-1 is given as a pseudogene. There are 19 residues in the CDR3. As DNA, the CDR3 is TGTGCCAGCAGCCAACCTCGGGGATTATCCCCCCCCCACCAAGAGACCCAGTACTTC. Translating gives CASSQPRGLSPPHQETQYF.

The chain links TRBV7-8 to TRBJ2-3, with D unclear. Germline V gene data show CDR1 as SGHVS and CDR2 as FQNEAQ. The V and J ends lost 6 bases and 5 bases respectively, with 9 bases between them. The CDR3 is made up of 12 amino acids. The CDR3 DNA reads as TGTGCCAGCAGTTATATGTTAGATACGCAGTATTTT. Translating gives CASSYMLDTQYF. The full variable domain, in which reference TRBV7-8 and TRBJ2-3 provide the parts outside the CDR3, is GAGVSQSPRYKVAKRGQDVALRCDPISGHVSLFWYQQALGQGPEFLTYFQNEAQLDKSGLPSDRFFAERPEGSVSTLKIQRTQQEDSAVYLCASSYMLDTQYFGPGTRLTVL.

This clone was seen a single time. This rearrangement joins TRBV6-2 or TRBV6-3 to TRBJ2-1; no firm D call. The CDR3 has 14 residues. Deletions cut 2 bases from V and 1 base from J, with 6 bases between. CDR1 and CDR2 (germline): MNHEY, SVGEGT. CDR3 in DNA: TGTGCCAGCAGTTACCGGACGTCCTACAATGAGCAGTTCTTC. This codes for CASSYRTSYNEQFF.

This clone showed up just once. The chain combines TRBV7-8 with TRBJ2-7; D could derive from TRBD1 or TRBD2 (5 bases each). V dropped 1 base and J dropped 1 base, with 11 bases sitting between them. Germline V gene data show CDR1 as SGHVS and CDR2 as FQNEAQ. CDR3 length: 15 amino acids. The CDR3, as DNA: TGTGCCAGCAGCTTAGGAGGCAGGGAGTCCTACGAGCAGTACTTC. Its protein product is CASSLGGRESYEQYF.

This clone was observed a single time. This chain links TRBV4-1 with TRBJ1-2; TRBD1 matches at 7 bases. This CDR3 is 15 amino acids long. Germline V gene data show CDR1 as MGHRA and CDR2 as YSYEKL. The V gene end was trimmed by 1 base and the J gene end by 3 bases; junction bases not matched to a gene: 5. CDR3 sequence (DNA): TGCGCCAGCAGCCAAGTTCTGGGACAGCACTATGGCTACACCTTC. It specifies CASSQVLGQHYGYTF.

This chain joins TRBV29-1 and TRBJ2-1; D is uncertain. V was shortened by 6 bases and J by 2 bases, with 8 bases between the two germline ends. Germline V lookup: CDR1 SQVTM, CDR2 ANQGSEA. This CDR3 comprises 12 residues. The CDR3 nucleotides are TGCAGCGTCGATGACACCTACAATGAGCAGTTCTTC. This translates into CSVDDTYNEQFF.

The CDR3, as DNA: TGTGCCAGCAGCCCCCAGGAGAACACTGAAGCTTTCTTT. This gives the protein CASSPQENTEAFF. The chain is built from TRBV7-9 and TRBJ1-1, with unresolved D. In germline, CDR1 is SEHNR, CDR2 FQNEAQ (reference sequence). This CDR3 is 13 amino acids long. The V and J ends lost 5 bases and 1 base respectively, with 8 bases between them.

The chain employs TRBV5-1 and TRBJ1-2; D not resolved. The CDR3 has 14 amino acids. V lost 1 base and J lost 2, with 9 bases in between. Germline V CDR1 and CDR2: SGHRS, YFSETQ. The CDR3 loop is CASSLTPWNYGYTF. CDR3 coding DNA: TGCGCCAGCAGCTTGACGCCCTGGAACTATGGCTACACCTTC.

For the CDR3, the DNA is TGTGCCAGCGAAAGAACGCCCAGGGGTGGAGAAAAACTGTTTTTT. It specifies CASERTPRGGEKLFF. The chain recombines TRBV2 with TRBJ1-4; tentatively, D is TRBD1 (6 bases). V gave up 8 bases and J gave up 8 bases, with 21 bases separating them. This CDR3 comprises 15 residues. Germline V gives CDR1 SNHLY, CDR2 FYNNEI. The full variable domain, rest sourced from reference TRBV2 and TRBJ1-4, is EPEVTQTPSHQVTQMGQEVILRCVPISNHLYFYWYRQILGQKVEFLVSFYNNEISEKSEIFDDQFSVERPDGSNFTLKIRSTKLEDSAMYFCASERTPRGGEKLFFGSGTQLSVL.

This rearrangement joins TRBV5-1 to TRBJ2-3; the D is unclear. Trimming removed 2 bases at V and 0 bases at J, with 7 bases between. The CDR3 is 14 amino acids. CDR1 is SGHRS and CDR2 is YFSETQ in the germline V gene. CDR3 in amino acids: CASSLAASTDTQYF. CDR3 sequence (DNA): TGCGCCAGCAGCTTAGCAGCTAGCACAGATACGCAGTATTTT. The complete variable domain, with remaining parts taken from reference TRBV5-1 and TRBJ2-3, reads KAGVTQTPRYLIKTRGQQVTLSCSPISGHRSVSWYQQTPGQGLQFLFEYFSETQRNKGNFPGRFSGRQFSNSRSEMNVSTLELGDSALYLCASSLAASTDTQYFGPGTRLTVL.

The gene calls are TRBV2 and TRBJ2-5, with D perhaps matching TRBD2 (6 bases). The CDR3 runs 13 residues. Germline V CDR1 and CDR2: SNHLY, FYNNEI. V gave up 4 bases and J gave up 1 base, with 7 bases separating them. For the CDR3, the DNA is TGTGCCAGCAGTGGGGACTTCCAAGAGACCCAGTACTTC. This translates into CASSGDFQETQYF.

The chain joins TRBV7-9 to TRBJ1-1; maybe TRBD1 (5 bases). Trimming left V 1 base short and J 0 bases short, with 15 bases between. Germline values: CDR1 SEHNR, CDR2 FQNEAQ (reference sequence). The CDR3 totals 17 residues. The CDR3 spells CASSLVPGPSMNTEAFF. The CDR3 bases are TGTGCCAGCAGCTTAGTCCCGGGACCGAGCATGAACACTGAAGCTTTCTTT. Full variable domain (remainder filled in from reference TRBV7-9 and TRBJ1-1): DTGVSQNPRHKITKRGQNVTFRCDPISEHNRLYWYRQTLGQGPEFLTYFQNEAQLEKSRLLSDRFSAERPKGSFSTLEIQRTEQGDSAMYLCASSLVPGPSMNTEAFFGQGTRLTVV.

The chain recombines TRBV6-5 with TRBJ1-2; TRBD1 might be the D (6 bases). The CDR3 sequence is 16 residues long. Germline CDR1 reads MNHEY; CDR2 reads SVGAGI. V was cut by 0 bases and J by 4 bases, with 15 bases left in between. Here the CDR3 reads CASSYSNRADSYGYTF. In DNA form, the CDR3 reads TGTGCCAGCAGTTACTCGAACAGGGCGGACAGCTATGGCTACACCTTC.

This chain links TRBV29-1 with TRBJ2-2; 7 bases fit TRBD1. CDR3 length: 13 amino acids. V shed 7 bases and J 5 bases; nucleotides not matched to a gene: 7. Looked up from germline, CDR1 is SQVTM and CDR2 is ANQGSEA. CDR3 coding DNA: TGCAGCGGGCGGGCCAGGGGGACCGGGGAGCTGTTTTTT. This translates into CSGRARGTGELFF.

This chain joins TRBV2 and TRBJ1-5, with D tentatively TRBD1 (6 bases). Germline loops: CDR1 SNHLY, CDR2 FYNNEI. The CDR3 runs 14 residues. Trimming pared 1 base from V and 4 bases from J, leaving 8 bases between. The CDR3 nucleotides read TGTGCCAGCAGTGAAGGGACAGCAAATCAGCCCCAGCATTTT. Amino acid sequence: CASSEGTANQPQHF.

V gene TRBV27 combines with J gene TRBJ1-2; 9 bases are a match to TRBD1. V was pared by 6 bases and J by 6 bases, with 5 bases of the junction left unmatched. Germline V gene lookup returns CDR1 MNHEY and CDR2 SMNVEV (reference sequence). This CDR3 comprises 13 residues. CDR3 DNA: TGTGCCAGCAGGGAACAGGGGGCGGATGGCTACACCTTC. Translated, it gives CASREQGADGYTF.

This clone was observed a single time. V and J are TRBV5-5 and TRBJ2-3; perhaps TRBD1 as D (7 bases). The length of the CDR3 is 15 residues. V was pared by 4 bases and J by 1 base, with 13 bases between. Looked up from germline, CDR1 is SGHKS and CDR2 is YYEKEE (reference sequence). CDR3 loop: CASSGGDSRTDTQYF. The CDR3 DNA sequence: TGTGCCAGCAGCGGAGGGGACAGCCGCACAGATACGCAGTATTTT. Together with reference TRBV5-5 and TRBJ2-3, the CDR3 gives the full variable domain: DAGVTQSPTHLIKTRGQQVTLRCSPISGHKSVSWYQQVLGQGPQFIFQYYEKEERGRGNFPDRFSARQFPNYSSELNVNALLLGDSALYLCASSGGDSRTDTQYFGPGTRLTVL.

The J gene is TRBJ2-2, the V gene TRBV3-1 (or the pseudogene TRBV3-2), with 9 bases lining up with TRBD1. CDR1 and CDR2 (germline): LGHDT, YNNKEL (reference sequence). The CDR3 contains 17 residues. With V trimmed by 2 bases and J by 5 bases, 9 bases remained unmatched. This chain's CDR3 is CASSQRLGTGSTGELFF. The DNA for the CDR3 is TGTGCCAGCAGCCAAAGATTAGGGACAGGGTCAACCGGGGAGCTGTTTTTT.

This clone was seen just once. The chain has TRBV6-5 and TRBJ1-2; D is ambiguous. Germline V gene data show CDR1 as MNHEY and CDR2 as SVGAGI. This CDR3 contains 14 residues. V dropped 0 bases and J dropped 2 bases, with 7 bases sitting between them. The CDR3 sequence is CASSYSLINYGYTF. CDR3 nucleotide sequence: TGTGCCAGCAGTTACTCATTGATAAACTATGGCTACACCTTC.

The chain carries TRBV10-1 and TRBJ1-1; TRBD1 aligns across 10 bases. CDR1 is WNHNN, CDR2 SYGVQD, per germline (reference sequence). The CDR3 runs 14 residues. The junction had 9 bases not matched to a gene; V was cut back by 6 bases and J by 8 bases. CDR3 sequence (DNA): TGCGCCAGCAGCAACGACAGGGGGCCTGTGGAAGCTTTCTTT. This sequence encodes CASSNDRGPVEAFF.

This chain links TRBV5-1 with TRBJ1-1; D gene unclear. Trimming left V 3 bases short and J 3 bases short, with 12 bases between. Germline CDR1 is SGHRS and CDR2 is YFSETQ. The CDR3 length is 14 residues. In DNA, the CDR3 is TGCGCCAGCAGCTCTAGGGCCGGGGACACTGAAGCTTTCTTT. Amino acid sequence: CASSSRAGDTEAFF.

V gene TRBV7-2 combines with J gene TRBJ2-1; D gene unclear. Trimming took 2 bases from V and 12 from J, leaving 20 bases between them. This CDR3 has 15 amino acids. The V gene's germline CDR1 is SGHTA and CDR2 FQGNSA. The chain's CDR3 is CASSLSVLVTVGQFF. The CDR3 coding sequence is TGTGCCAGCAGCTTATCCGTGCTCGTTACTGTGGGGCAGTTCTTC.

The genes are TRBV5-6 and TRBJ1-2, with no clear D. The CDR3 is made up of 14 amino acids. Looked up from germline, CDR1 is SGHDT and CDR2 is YYEEEE. Trimming took 2 bases from V and 8 from J, leaving 16 bases between them. The CDR3 bases are TGTGCCAGCAGCTTAGGGTACACGTCGGGCGGCTACACCTTC. Protein: CASSLGYTSGGYTF.

V is TRBV23-1 and J is TRBJ1-6; possible D gene TRBD1, 5 bases. TRBV23-1 is noted as an ORF with a role that remains uncertain. This CDR3 region has 13 residues. V lost 11 bases and J 10 bases, leaving 18 bases between the germline ends. The CDR3 reads CAGRTLRGSPLHF. The CDR3 DNA reads as TGCGCCGGACGGACCCTTAGGGGCTCACCCCTCCACTTT.

The rearrangement links TRBV5-4 to TRBJ2-5, with D hard to call. V was shortened by 4 bases and J by 0 bases, with 10 bases between the two germline ends. The CDR3 runs 14 residues. CDR1 and CDR2 from the germline V gene are SGHNT and YYREEE (reference sequence). The CDR3 spells CASSQSGYQETQYF. CDR3 nucleotide sequence: TGTGCCAGCAGCCAGTCTGGGTACCAAGAGACCCAGTACTTC.

This clone was detected only once. This rearrangement joins TRBV28 to TRBJ1-5; possible D gene TRBD1, 5 bases. CDR3 length equals 15 residues. Germline values: CDR1 MDHEN, CDR2 SYDVKM. The ends were cut back, 6 bases at V and 2 bases at J, with 14 bases in the middle. The DNA for the CDR3 is TGTGCCAGCAGCCCCCAGGGCAACGGCAATCAGCCCCAGCATTTT. Amino acid sequence: CASSPQGNGNQPQHF.

This clone has a single count. This chain uses TRBV29-1 with TRBJ1-1; TRBD1 is a possible D gene (5 bases). The CDR3 covers 14 residues. V was clipped by 4 bases and J by 0 bases, with 12 bases between them. Germline V gene data show CDR1 as SQVTM and CDR2 as ANQGSEA. The CDR3 nucleotides are TGCAGCGTTGCCCAGGGAGTCATGAACACTGAAGCTTTCTTT. The encoded protein is CSVAQGVMNTEAFF.

This chain links TRBV2 with TRBJ2-7, with D possibly being TRBD1 (6 bases). Trimming took off 7 bases at V and 2 bases at J, with 12 bases between the two ends. The V gene's germline CDR1 is SNHLY and CDR2 FYNNEI. The CDR3 has 13 residues. As DNA, the CDR3 is TGTGCCAGCAAACAACAGGGCCCCTACGAGCAGTACTTC. Its translation is CASKQQGPYEQYF. Full variable domain (missing parts from reference TRBV2 and TRBJ2-7): EPEVTQTPSHQVTQMGQEVILRCVPISNHLYFYWYRQILGQKVEFLVSFYNNEISEKSEIFDDQFSVERPDGSNFTLKIRSTKLEDSAMYFCASKQQGPYEQYFGPGTRLTVT.